This is a list of T cell receptor beta chains from one sample in a study of T cell repertoires in cytomegalovirus infection. TCRdb redid the calling of the reads with MiXCR, one entry per CDR3 protein. The table lists more than 200,000 distinct CDR3 sequences, less than 9.5% of them singletons, with roughly 16% in the top ten. Sequencing input: PBMCs. Source of these receptors: a human donor in good health (CMV status not recorded). Some clones in this sample may be carry-over from other donors' samples. CDR3s include the opening cysteine and the closing phenylalanine or tryptophan. The D gene is left open where the match is weak. Rows give clone size only sometimes, using once, few, many, or a class for an expanded clone.

TRBJ2-4 TRBV7-2 . few CASSFVNIQYF
TRBJ1-2 TRBV7-2 TRBD1 many CASSSTGGYGYTF
TRBJ1-3 TRBV28 . once CASSQGRSEGNTIYF
TRBJ2-4 TRBV29-1 . few CSVVGGKNIQYF
TRBJ1-5 TRBV12-3/TRBV12-4 . few CASSFSGAGQPQHF
TRBJ1-3 TRBV7-2 TRBD1 many CASSSTPGQGGTIYF
TRBJ1-2 TRBV7-2 . many CASSLGAETRYGYTF
TRBJ1-5 TRBV20-1 . . CSARAPGHGSNQPQHF
TRBJ2-2 TRBV6-1 TRBD1 many CASSSGTGGANTGELFF
TRBJ1-6 TRBV12-3/TRBV12-4 . . CASSQLYNSPLHF
TRBJ2-6 TRBV20-1 TRBD1 . CSARSGGAGANVLTF
TRBJ1-1 TRBV20-1 . . CSAAPSVNTEAFF
TRBJ1-1 TRBV29-1 . few CSVGARKMNTEAFF
TRBJ1-1 TRBV24-1 . few CATPREAFF
TRBJ2-5 TRBV10-3 . few CAIRRDGKETQYF
TRBJ2-2 TRBV7-2 TRBD1 . CASSLRAGTGAGELFF
TRBJ1-3 TRBV5-1 . many CASSLGRTVGNTIYF
TRBJ2-1 TRBV12-3/TRBV12-4 TRBD2 . CASSRSGRAGFNEQFF
TRBJ2-7 TRBV7-6 TRBD2 many CASSPGLAAPWEQYF
TRBJ1-6 TRBV7-6 . many CASTPSTGYNSPLHF
TRBJ2-3 TRBV7-2 TRBD1 many CASSLAGQLRGTDTQYF
TRBJ1-5 TRBV20-1 . . CSARGLGTVFGPQHF
TRBJ2-7 TRBV7-2 TRBD2 many CASSLEGGRPLYEQYF
TRBJ1-6 TRBV7-2 . many CASKPRVTYNSPLHF
TRBJ2-7 TRBV7-3 TRBD1 many CASSTEGAREQYF
TRBJ2-5 TRBV20-1 . . CSARDSALAQYF
TRBJ2-7 TRBV28 . . CASKEGVSYEQYF